This T cell receptor (beta chain) was found in a study of blood T cell repertoires in COVID-19. At the level of the study: Samples representing acute and convalescent COVID-19 were sourced from the United States, Italy and Spain. PBMCs, B-cell-depleted T cells, or T cells were the source of the cDNA or gDNA that made up the material.

After removal of 3 bases from V and 6 bases from J, the junction contained 9 bases not matched to a gene. The germline V gene has CDR1 MDHEN and CDR2 SYDVKM. This CDR3 comprises 17 residues. Clones were read by immunoSEQ multiplex PCR, and TCRdb kept only the in-frame ones, dropping some. This table has some 33,000 clones, 90% appearing once. This TCR derives from a man aged 65 to 79 with active or convalescent COVID-19. The J gene is TRBJ2-6, the V gene TRBV28; 9 bases align to TRBD1. The material sequenced was peripheral blood. The chain's CDR3 is CASSFQGQGMLANVLTF. As DNA, the CDR3 is TGTGCCAGCAGTTTTCAGGGACAGGGAATGTTGGCCAACGTCCTGACTTTC. Together with reference TRBV28 and TRBJ2-6, the CDR3 gives the full variable domain: DVKVTQSSRYLVKRTGEKVFLECVQDMDHENMFWYRQDPGLGLRLIYFSYDVKMKEKGDIPEGYSVSREKKERFSLILESASTNQTSMYLCASSFQGQGMLANVLTFGAGSRLTVL.